The rows below give T cell receptor beta chains drawn from one sample of a study of cytotoxic CD8 clonotypes in ibrutinib-treated CLL. This table comes from immunoSEQ multiplex PCR, and its TCRdb copy is limited to in-frame clones, with some not included. Altogether 110,000 to 150,000 clones are present, about 70% being singletons, with the ten largest covering 5.1%. The material was PBMCs, obtained after 24 months of ibrutinib treatment. All receptors come from a human donor with chronic lymphocytic leukemia. Each CDR3 is given with its conserved first and last residue. The D gene is left open where the match is weak. Clone size is not always given. Where it is, it says once, few, many or a class for expanded clones.

d_call j_call clone_size v_call cdr3_aa cdr3_nt
TRBD1 TRBJ1-3 . TRBV6-5 CASSYSTGTGGNTIYF TGTGCCAGCAGTTACTCGACCGGGACAGGGGGAAACACCATATATTTT
. TRBJ2-7 once TRBV11-1 CASSTQGTVSEQYF TGTGCCAGCAGCACACAGGGTACGGTCTCCGAGCAGTACTTC
. TRBJ2-6 . TRBV5-1 CASSETGLGGANVLTF TGCGCCAGCAGCGAGACGGGACTTGGTGGGGCCAACGTCCTGACTTTC
TRBD1 TRBJ2-5 once TRBV19 CASSRDSDQETQYF TGTGCCAGTAGTAGGGACAGCGACCAAGAGACCCAGTACTTC
TRBD2 TRBJ2-2 many TRBV6-1 CASTRTSGRVGELFF TGTGCCAGCACCAGGACTAGCGGGAGGGTCGGGGAGCTGTTTTTT
. TRBJ1-2 few TRBV5-1 CASSFNQGLDGYTF TGCGCCAGCAGCTTTAACCAGGGCCTGGATGGCTACACCTTC
. TRBJ1-2 . TRBV6-7 CASSPSGGYTF TGTGCCAGCAGCCCCTCCGGCGGCTACACCTTC
. TRBJ2-1 . TRBV19 CASIPSSSSYNEQFF TGTGCCAGTATACCTAGCAGTAGCTCCTACAATGAGCAGTTCTTC
TRBD1 TRBJ1-5 . TRBV7-8 CASSQQGAGGNQPQHF TGTGCCAGCAGCCAACAGGGGGCGGGAGGCAATCAGCCCCAGCATTTT
. TRBJ2-7 . TRBV5-1 CASSLSGVSAYEQYF TGCGCCAGCAGCTTATCTGGCGTGTCAGCCTACGAGCAGTACTTC
TRBD1 TRBJ2-1 . TRBV7-2 CASSPRTGGYNEQFF TGTGCCAGCAGCCCAAGGACAGGGGGCTACAATGAGCAGTTCTTC
. TRBJ2-7 . TRBV28 CASTTWGTGSYEQYF TGTGCCAGCACCACTTGGGGCACAGGTTCCTACGAGCAGTACTTC
. TRBJ2-7 . TRBV5-1 CASSSGVGSSYEQYF TGCGCCAGCAGTTCGGGGGTAGGGAGCTCCTACGAGCAGTACTTC
TRBD2 TRBJ2-3 . TRBV5-1 CASKREITDTQYF TGCGCCAGCAAGCGGGAGATCACAGATACGCAGTATTTT
. TRBJ1-4 . TRBV6-1 CASRMEGARKLFF TGTGCCAGCCGAATGGAGGGAGCGAGAAAACTGTTTTTT
. TRBJ1-1 . TRBV7-3 CASSLVDTSEAFF TGTGCCAGCAGCTTGGTTGACACCTCTGAAGCTTTCTTT
TRBD2 TRBJ2-5 many TRBV11-1 CASSALAGGQETQYF TGTGCCAGCAGCGCCTTGGCGGGGGGCCAAGAGACCCAGTACTTC
. TRBJ1-1 few TRBV7-2 CASSLGPKAFF TGTGCCAGCAGCTTAGGGCCAAAAGCTTTCTTT
TRBD1 TRBJ2-4 . TRBV28 CASSPPGQGAKNIQYF TGTGCCAGCAGTCCCCCGGGACAGGGGGCCAAAAACATTCAGTACTTC